This record concerns one TCR beta chain sequence. Its antigen is unknown. This entry comes from a study of siplizumab effects on memory and regulatory T cells. Overall study results and limits: Roughly 80-96% of proliferating clones (CD4+ or CD8+) could not be assigned a naive or memory phenotype. Naive T cells seemed more diverse than memory cells; they also seemed major alloresponse contributors.

Assay used: immunoSEQ multiplex PCR; TCRdb lists only in-frame clones, some missing. This sample has more than 60,000 clones, with 93% found just once. This CDR3 contains 15 residues. Trimming removed 5 bases at V and 7 bases at J, with 18 bases between. Per germline, CDR1 SGHDN and CDR2 FVKESK. Sequenced sample: CD8+ T cells sorted from blood. The chain links TRBV14 to TRBJ2-1; a possible D gene is TRBD2 (6 bases). This clonotype originated in a human donor in good health. The CDR3, as DNA: TGTGCCAGCAGCGATTCTAGCGTGAATGAGAATGAGCAGTTCTTC. Translating gives CASSDSSVNENEQFF.